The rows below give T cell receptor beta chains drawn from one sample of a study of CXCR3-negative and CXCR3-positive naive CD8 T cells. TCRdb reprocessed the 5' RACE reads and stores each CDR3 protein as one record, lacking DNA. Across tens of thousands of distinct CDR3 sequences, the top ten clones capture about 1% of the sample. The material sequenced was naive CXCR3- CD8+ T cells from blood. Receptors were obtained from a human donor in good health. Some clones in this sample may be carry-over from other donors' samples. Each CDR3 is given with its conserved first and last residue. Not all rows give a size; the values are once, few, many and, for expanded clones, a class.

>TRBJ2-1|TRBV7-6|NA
CASSFGSSYNEQFF
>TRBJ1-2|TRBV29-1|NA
CSVEGQRGGYTF
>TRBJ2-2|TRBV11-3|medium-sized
CASSPPGLAGTGELFF
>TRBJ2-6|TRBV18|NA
CASSPTGLSGANVLTF
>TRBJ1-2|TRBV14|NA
CASSQAAGYTF
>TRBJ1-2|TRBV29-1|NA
CSVGPGQTNYGYTF
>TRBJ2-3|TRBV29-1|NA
CSVEEGAGDTQYF
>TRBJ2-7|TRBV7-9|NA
CASSPFSQKNSYEQYF
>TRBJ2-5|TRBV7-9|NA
CASSSLYQETQYF
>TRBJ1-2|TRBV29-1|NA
CSARIGDRYGYTF
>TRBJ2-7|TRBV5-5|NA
CASSPSGGYTYEQYF
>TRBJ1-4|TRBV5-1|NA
CASSLEGRRSEKLFF
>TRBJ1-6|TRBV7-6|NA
CASSLQGEYNSPLHF
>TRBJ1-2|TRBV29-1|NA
CSVEDHETNYGYTF
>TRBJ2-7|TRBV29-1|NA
CSVVLGQGVGEQYF
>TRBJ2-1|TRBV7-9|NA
CASSLGGRGNEQFF
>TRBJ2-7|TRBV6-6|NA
CASSYWTHSGLAGGSYEQYF
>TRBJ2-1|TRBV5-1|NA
CASSLWVGHNEQFF
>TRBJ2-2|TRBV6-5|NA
CASSYGQQNTGELFF
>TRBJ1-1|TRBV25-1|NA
CASARMGGTEAFF
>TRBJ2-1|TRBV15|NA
CATSSGEADEQFF
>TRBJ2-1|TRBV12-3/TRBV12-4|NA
CASFLLGTSVYNEQFF
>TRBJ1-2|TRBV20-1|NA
CSARFLEKNYGYTF
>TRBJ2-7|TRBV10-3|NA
CAISEASSYEQYF
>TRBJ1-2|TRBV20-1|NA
CSARPDREFPNYGYTF
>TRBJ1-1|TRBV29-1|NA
CSVEGIYTEAFF
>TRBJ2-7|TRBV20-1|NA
CSARGPSGSLSYEQYF
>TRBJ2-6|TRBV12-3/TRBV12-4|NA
CASSLRDIGSGANVLTF
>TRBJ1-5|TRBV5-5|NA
CASRNRPGGNQPQHF
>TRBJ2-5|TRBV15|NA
CATSSRQGRQETQYF
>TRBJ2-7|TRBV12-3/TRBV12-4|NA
CASSLPPGEQYF
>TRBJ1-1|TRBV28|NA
CASSSLQDTEAFF
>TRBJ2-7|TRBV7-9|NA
CASSGTGLGYEQYF
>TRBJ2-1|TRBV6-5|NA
CASSYGPPAHEQFF
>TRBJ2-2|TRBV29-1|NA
CSVVAATGELFF
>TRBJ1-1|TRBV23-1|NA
CASTGHPCTEAFF
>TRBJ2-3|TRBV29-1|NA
CSVDDSSLSTDTQYF
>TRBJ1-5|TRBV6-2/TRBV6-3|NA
CASSYSQGGYQPQHF
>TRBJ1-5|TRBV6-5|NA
CASSYSGSNQPQHF
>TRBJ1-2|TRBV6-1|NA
CASSEGEGYGYTF